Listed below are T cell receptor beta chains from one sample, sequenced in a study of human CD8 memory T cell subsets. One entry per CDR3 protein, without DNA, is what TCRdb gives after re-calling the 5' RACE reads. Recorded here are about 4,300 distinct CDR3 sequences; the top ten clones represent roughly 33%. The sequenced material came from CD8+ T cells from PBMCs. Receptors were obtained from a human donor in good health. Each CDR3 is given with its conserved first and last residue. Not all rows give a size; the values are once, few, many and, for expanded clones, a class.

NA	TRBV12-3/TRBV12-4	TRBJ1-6	CASRGLGSPLHF
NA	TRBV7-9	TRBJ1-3	CASNSYGAAGSGNTIYF
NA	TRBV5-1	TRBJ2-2	CASSSNTYPKNTGELFF
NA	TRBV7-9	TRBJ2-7	CASREGLAGEQYF
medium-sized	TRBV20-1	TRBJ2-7	CSAREPAGTYEQYF
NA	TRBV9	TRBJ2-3	CASSVEGSPYPTDTQYF
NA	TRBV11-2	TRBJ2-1	CASSPRVAGTYNEQFF
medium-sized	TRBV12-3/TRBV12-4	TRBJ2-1	CASTLPPAGHNEQFF
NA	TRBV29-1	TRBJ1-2	CSVVGVNYGYTF
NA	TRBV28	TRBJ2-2	CASSLPTGELFF
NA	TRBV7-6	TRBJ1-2	CASSLGQNYGYTF
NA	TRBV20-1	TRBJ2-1	CAALAGELEQFF
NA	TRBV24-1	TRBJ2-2	CATSVGGRDTGELFF
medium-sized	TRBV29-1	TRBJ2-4	CSVVYAGNIQYF
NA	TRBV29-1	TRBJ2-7	CSVRTGDSSYEQYF
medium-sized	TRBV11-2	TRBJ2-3	CASRTVGVAEDTQYF
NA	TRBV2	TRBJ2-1	CASRIAGGWNEQFF
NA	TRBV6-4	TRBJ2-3	CASSPSAGGSDTQYF
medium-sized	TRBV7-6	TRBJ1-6	CASSLGQGYRSPLHF
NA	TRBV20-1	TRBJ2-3	CSASVAGTSTDTQYF
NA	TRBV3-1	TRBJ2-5	CASSLLRGPEAAQYF
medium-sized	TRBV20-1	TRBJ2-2	CSARAQGDTGELFF
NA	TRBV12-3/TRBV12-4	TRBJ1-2	CASSLGGQGSYGYTF
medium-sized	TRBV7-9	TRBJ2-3	CASGGVTGTDNTDTQYF
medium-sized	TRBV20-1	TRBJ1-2	CSARGGPGYTF
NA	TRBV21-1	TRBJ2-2	CASRAKGSGELFF
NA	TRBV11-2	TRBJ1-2	CASSPSNYGYTF
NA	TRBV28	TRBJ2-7	CASTLSTGNSYEQYF
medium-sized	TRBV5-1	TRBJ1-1	CASKSGNTEAFF
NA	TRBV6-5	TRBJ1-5	CASSRQGGQPQHF
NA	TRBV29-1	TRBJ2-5	CSVDPSGFVETQYF